This T cell receptor beta chain was identified during a study of CD4 T cells in relation to SARS-CoV-2 and coronaviruses. Sequenced by immunoSEQ multiplex PCR; TCRdb stores in-frame clones only, minus some. This repertoire shows about 37,000 clones, under 90% found once; its top ten account for more than 3.5%. Fewer than 130,000 naive or memory CD4+ cells were cultured with CEF peptides for about nine days. As for this clone: What it recognizes is unknown.

The CDR3 runs 14 residues. Germline assignment: CDR1 MDHEN and CDR2 SYDVKM. V lost 3 bases and J lost 3, with 11 bases in between. The receptor comes from an adult with COVID-19. V is TRBV28 and J is TRBJ1-2; D uncertain. The sample taken for sequencing was naive CD4+ T cells from PBMCs, cultured in vitro. The subset here: naive CD4+ T cells isolated by negative enrichment. DNA for the CDR3: TGTGCCAGCAGTTTCGGCCTTTGGGACTATGGCTACACCTTC. This encodes CASSFGLWDYGYTF.